The 12 T cell receptor beta chains below come from one sample, sequenced in a study of T cells in Graves' hyperthyroidism and ophthalmopathy. The investigators amplified TCR beta CDR3 regions from RNA transcripts. Primed by the HTBI set, a first-round RT-PCR was run on the TCR CDR3. One entry per CDR3 protein results from TCRdb running MiXCR on the multiplex PCR reads. The data contain around 500,000 distinct CDR3 sequences, approximately 14% of them seen just once; the ten biggest clones take up roughly 13%. Sequenced material: blood. These TCRs come from a woman between 40 and 55 years old with Graves' hyperthyroidism.

The sample holds many counts of this clonotype. This chain joins TRBV7-2 and TRBJ1-2; D not resolved. Trimming cost V 2 bases and J 6 bases, with 13 bases left between them. The CDR3 has 14 amino acids. The germline CDR1 and CDR2 sequences are SGHTA and FQGNSA. CDR3 loop: CASSLSGSYNGYTF. CDR3 in DNA: TGTGCCAGCAGCTTATCGGGGAGTTATAATGGCTACACCTTC.

V usage is TRBV27 and J usage is TRBJ1-1; 7 nucleotides align to TRBD1. The CDR3 length is 14 residues. In germline, CDR1 is MNHEY, CDR2 SMNVEV (reference sequence). The V segment lost 6 bases and the J segment 4 bases; nucleotides outside the gene matches: 8. In nucleotides, the CDR3 is TGTGCCAGCAGGATAGGGGGCGCAGCCACTGAAGCTTTCTTT. Its protein product is CASRIGGAATEAFF.

This clonotype was observed at least ten times. The J gene is TRBJ2-5, the V gene TRBV5-1, with 7 bases identical to TRBD2. CDR1 and CDR2 (germline): SGHRS, YFSETQ. The CDR3 length is 15 residues. Trimming at V came to 2 bases and at J to 2 bases, leaving 6 bases not matched to a gene. Written as DNA, the CDR3 is TGCGCCAGCAGCTTACGACCTAGCGGACAAGAGACCCAGTACTTC. Its translation: CASSLRPSGQETQYF.

The rearrangement uses TRBV7-8 and TRBJ1-1, with D perhaps TRBD1 (6 bases). Trimming removed 5 bases at V and 2 bases at J, with 21 bases between. CDR3 size: 17 residues. Germline CDR1 is SGHVS and CDR2 is FQNEAQ. Written as DNA, the CDR3 is TGTGCCAGCAGCCTAGGGGGGGGGTCTACCGAAAACACTGAAGCTTTCTTT. This translates into CASSLGGGSTENTEAFF.

Ten or more counts support this clonotype. The chain is built from TRBV28 and TRBJ1-2; D is undetermined. Looked up from germline, CDR1 is MDHEN and CDR2 is SYDVKM. The CDR3 has 15 amino acids. V lost 3 bases, J lost 7 bases, and 18 bases lay in between. CDR3 sequence (DNA): TGTGCCAGCAGTTTGTCGTTCGTGGGGATTTTTGGCTACACCTTC. This encodes CASSLSFVGIFGYTF.

This clonotype was observed many times. V is TRBV11-3 and J is TRBJ1-1; D remains unclear. Between the trimmed V and J ends, which lost 5 bases and 4 bases, there was a span of 14 bases. The CDR3 runs to 14 residues. The germline CDR1 and CDR2 sequences are SGHNT and YENEEA. CDR3 sequence reads: CASSPQVVGTEAFF. The CDR3 DNA is TGTGCCAGCAGCCCGCAGGTGGTTGGCACTGAAGCTTTCTTT.

Many counts were recorded for this clonotype. This chain links TRBV9 with TRBJ1-1; tentative D call: TRBD1 (5 bases). V lost 2 bases to trimming and J lost 1 base, with 9 bases between them. Germline CDR1 SGDLS, CDR2 YYNGEE. This CDR3 is 14 amino acids long. As DNA, the CDR3 is TGTGCCAGCAGCGTCACAGGATGGAACACTGAAGCTTTCTTT. It is translated as CASSVTGWNTEAFF.

This clonotype has at least ten counts. V usage is TRBV6-1 and J usage is TRBJ1-1; D unresolved. This CDR3 spans 14 amino acids. Germline loops: CDR1 MNHNS, CDR2 SASEGT. Between the trimmed V and J ends, which lost 5 bases and 2 bases, there was a span of 12 bases. The CDR3 is CASSYGRGNTEAFF. The DNA of the CDR3 is TGTGCCAGCAGTTATGGGCGGGGAAACACTGAAGCTTTCTTT.

The chain couples TRBV10-3 to TRBJ2-6; 9 nucleotides agree with TRBD1. The CDR3 sequence is 19 residues long. Germline trimming cut 4 bases from V and 0 bases from J; bases unmatched to any gene: 10. The germline CDR1 and CDR2 sequences are ENHRY and SYGVKD. The CDR3 sequence is CAISVNRGRPNSGANVLTF. DNA for the CDR3: TGTGCCATCAGTGTCAACAGGGGGCGTCCAAACTCTGGGGCCAACGTCCTGACTTTC.

This clonotype was found many times. This sequence joins TRBV28 and TRBJ1-1; D may be TRBD1 (5 bases). CDR1 and CDR2 from the germline V gene are MDHEN and SYDVKM. CDR3 length: 13 amino acids. V was pared by 8 bases and J by 1 base, with 11 bases between. The CDR3 coding sequence is TGTGCCAGCTGGCTTACAGGGAACACTGAAGCTTTCTTT. Protein: CASWLTGNTEAFF.

This clonotype was counted at least ten times. This rearrangement joins TRBV20-1 to TRBJ2-1, with 13 bases that match TRBD2. J lost 2 bases, V lost 4 bases, and 8 bases had no gene match. The germline V gene encodes CDR1 DFQATT and CDR2 SNEGSKA (reference sequence). There are 17 residues in the CDR3. CDR3 DNA sequence: TGCAGTGCTATAGGACTAGCGGGAGTTAGCGCCTACAATGAGCAGTTCTTC. Protein sequence: CSAIGLAGVSAYNEQFF.

This clonotype occurred many times. The V call is TRBV12-3 or TRBV12-4, the J call TRBJ2-1, with D tentatively TRBD1 (5 bases). V gave up 3 bases and J gave up 10 bases, with 10 bases separating them. The CDR3 length is 12 residues. CDR3 coding DNA: TGTGCCAGCAGTTTCAGGGTCCGCGAGCAGTTCTTC. Its translation is CASSFRVREQFF.